The 18 T cell receptor beta chains reported below all come from one sample, sequenced in a study of shared clonotypes between healthy human individuals. Generated by immunoSEQ multiplex PCR, the TCRdb table keeps only in-frame clones and is missing some. The sample lists more than 2 million clones, approximately 94% occurring once. CD45RO negativity and positive selection for CCR7 defined naive CD8 cells, a population that excluded terminally differentiated effector memory CD45RA+ cells. The sample comprised naive CD8+ T cells sorted from blood. Receptor source: a young man in good health.

The V call is TRBV7-9, the J call TRBJ2-7, with TRBD1 matching 11 bases. The V and J ends lost 5 bases and 0 bases, in that order; junction bases with no gene match: 3. The CDR3 has 15 amino acids. In germline, CDR1 is SEHNR, CDR2 FQNEAQ (reference sequence). The CDR3 sequence: CASSEGQGVSYEQYF. Here the CDR3 DNA reads TGTGCCAGCAGCGAGGGACAGGGGGTCTCCTACGAGCAGTACTTC.

The rearrangement uses TRBV6-1 and TRBJ1-2; a possible D gene is TRBD1 (5 bases). The CDR3 covers 12 residues. Per the germline V gene, CDR1 is MNHNS and CDR2 is SASEGT. The ends were cut back, 4 bases at V and 7 bases at J, with 10 bases in the middle. The chain's CDR3 is CASSARDAGYTF. In DNA form, the CDR3 reads TGTGCCAGCAGTGCAAGGGACGCTGGCTACACCTTC.

This clone was picked up one time. The chain couples TRBV14 to TRBJ2-1; TRBD2 aligns across 9 bases. The CDR3 has 16 amino acids. Germline V gives CDR1 SGHDN, CDR2 FVKESK. V lost 1 base and J lost 10; bases outside the gene matches: 11. In DNA form, the CDR3 reads TGTGCCAGCAGCCAAGTATCTTACGAGCGGGGGGTGGAGCAGTTCTTC. This translates into CASSQVSYERGVEQFF.

The chain combines TRBV5-1 with TRBJ2-5, with 10 bases fitting TRBD1. The CDR3 contains 15 residues. V was pared by 3 bases and J by 0 bases, with 2 bases of the junction left unmatched. Germline values: CDR1 SGHRS, CDR2 YFSETQ. The CDR3 DNA is TGCGCCAGCAGCTCGGGACAGGGGTACCAAGAGACCCAGTACTTC. Translation: CASSSGQGYQETQYF.

The gene calls are TRBV13 and TRBJ2-1, with 11 bases identical to TRBD2. CDR3 length: 15 residues. Germline V CDR1 and CDR2: PRHDT, FYEKMQ (reference sequence). V dropped 5 bases and J dropped 7; count of bases not matched to a gene: 7. CDR3 sequence reads: CASSLLAGVANEQFF. The CDR3 DNA sequence: TGTGCCAGCAGCCTACTAGCGGGAGTGGCAAATGAGCAGTTCTTC.

The chain has TRBV9 and TRBJ2-7, with D hard to call. V lost 3 bases and J 5 bases, leaving 12 bases between the germline ends. Germline CDR1 is SGDLS and CDR2 is YYNGEE. The CDR3 runs to 13 residues. CDR3 sequence (DNA): TGTGCCAGCAGCGCGGGTAGTTTTGACGAGCAGTACTTC. It codes for CASSAGSFDEQYF.

In regard to this clone: At the DNA level, this CDR3 is encoded by other sequences in the same sample as well. The chain uses TRBV29-1 and TRBJ2-5; perhaps TRBD2 as D (5 bases). The length of the CDR3 is 13 residues. The V gene lost 2 bases and the J gene lost 2 bases, with 9 bases spanning the gap. The germline gives CDR1 SQVTM, CDR2 ANQGSEA. For the CDR3, the DNA is TGCAGCGTTGAAAGCGGTGGGCAAGAGACCCAGTACTTC. This encodes CSVESGGQETQYF.

The rearrangement joins TRBV27 to TRBJ2-7; D might be TRBD2 (5 bases). The germline V and J ends were trimmed by 5 bases and 0 bases, with 11 bases remaining between them. The CDR3 contains 14 residues. The germline V gene encodes CDR1 MNHEY and CDR2 SMNVEV (reference sequence). The CDR3 nucleotides read TGTGCCAGCAGTAGTAGCGTTAGCTCCTACGAGCAGTACTTC. Protein: CASSSSVSSYEQYF.

This clone showed up just once. This chain connects TRBV28 to TRBJ1-2; D gene uncertain. CDR3 length: 14 amino acids. V lost 3 bases and J 0 bases, leaving 8 bases between the germline ends. Germline lookup yields CDR1 MDHEN and CDR2 SYDVKM. The DNA for the CDR3 is TGTGCCAGCAGTTTGTTGGGGACTAACTATGGCTACACCTTC. Translated: CASSLLGTNYGYTF.

The chain uses TRBV4-3 and TRBJ2-7, with TRBD1 matching over 7 bases. V was clipped by 0 bases and J by 3 bases; unmatched bases: 8. This CDR3 is built from 16 residues. Germline CDR1 reads LGHNA; CDR2 reads YSLEER. The CDR3 DNA sequence: TGCGCCAGCAGCCAAGAACAACACAGGGGTTTCTACGAGCAGTACTTC. Residues: CASSQEQHRGFYEQYF.

In regard to this clone: The sample holds other DNA sequences that translate to the same CDR3. The J gene is TRBJ1-1, the V gene TRBV28, with D uncertain. V shed 3 bases and J shed 0 bases, with 5 bases lying between them. CDR1 is MDHEN, CDR2 SYDVKM, per germline. CDR3 length: 13 residues. The CDR3 spells CASSLLMNTEAFF. CDR3 DNA sequence: TGTGCCAGCAGTTTGTTGATGAACACTGAAGCTTTCTTT.

The chain links TRBV4-3 to TRBJ1-2; D unresolved. Germline-derived CDR1 and CDR2 are LGHNA and YSLEER. The length of the CDR3 is 17 residues. The germline V and J ends were trimmed by 1 base and 3 bases, with 18 bases remaining between them. As DNA, the CDR3 is TGCGCCAGCAGCCAAGTGGTGCATTTAGGGCAGGACTATGGCTACACCTTC. This codes for CASSQVVHLGQDYGYTF.

The rearrangement links TRBV6-5 to TRBJ2-7, with D possibly called TRBD1 or TRBD2 (5 bases each). CDR3 length: 16 residues. The V gene's germline CDR1 is MNHEY and CDR2 SVGAGI. Trimming shortened V by 0 bases and J by 2 bases, and 14 bases separated the two germline ends. The DNA of the CDR3 is TGTGCCAGCAGTTACTCGCCGATCGGGACCACCTACGAGCAGTACTTC. Translated, it gives CASSYSPIGTTYEQYF.

V usage is TRBV27 and J usage is TRBJ1-5, with D maybe TRBD1 (5 bases). Trimming removed 8 bases at V and 0 bases at J, with 23 bases between. CDR1 and CDR2 from the germline V gene are MNHEY and SMNVEV (reference sequence). The CDR3 has 18 amino acids. For the CDR3, the DNA is TGTGCCAGCGGAAGACAGAGACCTTCTTCTTTTAGCAATCAGCCCCAGCATTTT. Encoded protein: CASGRQRPSSFSNQPQHF.

The DNA of the CDR3 is TGTGCCAGCAGCTTACCCCTCGAGCTCGGCGGTTGGGAGACCCAGTACTTC. It codes for CASSLPLELGGWETQYF. The gene calls are TRBV7-9 and TRBJ2-5; D is unresolved. Germline V CDR1 and CDR2: SEHNR, FQNEAQ (reference sequence). V was pared by 2 bases and J by 5 bases, with 21 bases between. CDR3 length equals 17 residues.

This clone was observed once. The chain is built from TRBV27 and TRBJ2-5, with D uncertain. The CDR3 spans 13 residues. V lost 2 bases, J lost 2 bases, and 6 bases lay in between. Germline assignment: CDR1 MNHEY and CDR2 SMNVEV (reference sequence). The CDR3 here is CASSLAVQETQYF. The CDR3 DNA is TGTGCCAGCAGTTTAGCCGTGCAAGAGACCCAGTACTTC.

This sequence joins TRBV19 and TRBJ2-7; tentatively, D is TRBD2 (6 bases). Trimming removed 5 bases from V and 2 bases from J, with 16 bases in between. Germline CDR1 and CDR2: LNHDA and SQIVND (reference sequence). The CDR3 covers 15 residues. The CDR3 sequence is CASSLRVADPYEQYF. The CDR3 nucleotides are TGTGCCAGTAGTCTGAGGGTAGCGGATCCCTACGAGCAGTACTTC.

This clone occurred once. The rearrangement joins TRBV7-9 to TRBJ2-5; D perhaps matches TRBD1 (6 bases). Germline CDR1 reads SEHNR; CDR2 reads FQNEAQ (reference sequence). The germline V and J ends were trimmed by 1 base and 0 bases, with 12 bases remaining between them. This CDR3 is 16 amino acids long. Written as DNA, the CDR3 is TGTGCCAGCAGCTTAGGGGTGGACAGCTACCAAGAGACCCAGTACTTC. Translated: CASSLGVDSYQETQYF.